The clone carrying this T cell receptor (beta chain) occurred a few times. Its antigen is undetermined. The CDR3 end falls 3 residues outside the read, so it is completed with the germline J gene. Germline V lookup: CDR1 SGHVS, CDR2 FQNEAQ. This CDR3 spans 15 amino acids. V lost 6 bases, J lost 2 bases, and 9 bases stayed unmatched. These data originate in a study of T cell clonality in common variable immunodeficiency. Overall study findings and caveats: Reportedly, TCR beta sequences from common variable immunodeficiency showed fewer deletions and N-nucleotide insertions. Repertoire-complication correlations in CVID were limited by patient heterogeneity. The cause of increased CVID clonality remains unclear without subpopulation sequencing. Compared with healthy controls, CVID subjects showed increased TCRbeta clonality, mostly in about a third.

Measured with immunoSEQ multiplex PCR; TCRdb has only the in-frame clones, and not every one. The repertoire shows 30,000 to 40,000 clones, none seen only once; the top ten take approximately 7%. Of CVID subjects, roughly 15 were female and over 25 male, mean age about 40. This receptor was identified in a human donor with common variable immunodeficiency. The V gene is TRBV7-8, the J gene TRBJ2-5; TRBD2 agrees at 7 bases. The material sequenced was peripheral blood mononuclear cells. The CDR3 loop reads CASSPPGLKQETQYF. The sequenced part of the CDR3 DNA is TGTGCCAGCAGTCCGCCGGGACTAAAACAAGAGACC.